This passage covers 6 T cell receptor beta chains from one sample sequenced in a study of blood T cell repertoires in COVID-19. The assay was immunoSEQ multiplex PCR, and TCRdb's table has in-frame clones only and misses some. Of around 92,000 clones in the sample, about 88% were seen once. The specimen sequenced was peripheral blood. The receptors here all came from a woman of 80 years or more with active COVID-19.

The chain combines TRBV7-3 with TRBJ2-5; 7 nucleotides line up with TRBD1. CDR1 and CDR2 (germline): SGHTA, FQGTGA. V gave up 1 base and J gave up 3 bases; unmatched junction bases: 8. This CDR3 comprises 16 residues. The CDR3 loop reads CASSLRGYRGEETQYF. CDR3 DNA: TGTGCCAGCAGCTTAAGGGGGTACAGGGGTGAAGAGACCCAGTACTTC.

CDR3 amino acids: CASSQAGARLETQYF. DNA for the CDR3: TGCGCCAGCAGCCAAGCAGGGGCCCGCCTAGAGACCCAGTACTTC. The chain has TRBV4-3 and TRBJ2-5, with D perhaps matching TRBD1 (6 bases). Deletions cut 1 base from V and 4 bases from J, with 13 bases between. This CDR3 spans 15 amino acids. Germline values: CDR1 LGHNA, CDR2 YSLEER.

The chain carries TRBV27 and TRBJ2-1; D gene ambiguous. Trimming removed 5 bases from V and 0 bases from J, with 8 bases in between. The CDR3 has 14 residues. Per the germline V gene, CDR1 is MNHEY and CDR2 is SMNVEV (reference sequence). The CDR3 DNA reads TGTGCCAGCAGTACTCTGAGCTCCTACAATGAGCAGTTCTTC. Translation gives CASSTLSSYNEQFF.

In DNA, the CDR3 is TGTGCCAGCAGCTTCGGGACTAATGTTAATGAGCAGTTCTTC. Its protein product is CASSFGTNVNEQFF. The V gene is TRBV11-2, the J gene TRBJ2-1; the match to TRBD2 covers 7 bases. The CDR3 contains 14 residues. Losses at the gene ends were 3 bases for V and 7 bases for J; bases not matched to a gene: 6. Germline V lookup: CDR1 SGHAT, CDR2 FQNNGV.

The rearrangement uses TRBV5-1 and TRBJ2-5; D not certain. The CDR3 loop spans 12 amino acids. Trimming left V 0 bases short and J 5 bases short, with 5 bases between. Germline V gene lookup returns CDR1 SGHRS and CDR2 YFSETQ. CDR3 sequence: CASSLAGETQYF. CDR3 coding DNA: TGCGCCAGCAGCTTGGCCGGGGAGACCCAGTACTTC.

The rearrangement uses TRBV5-4 and TRBJ2-4; 7 positions match TRBD1. The germline gives CDR1 SGHNT, CDR2 YYREEE (reference sequence). V lost 0 bases and J lost 1; bases outside the gene matches: 7. The CDR3 is 17 amino acids. CDR3 nucleotides: TGTGCCAGCAGCTTGGGGCAGGGGGTTGCTGCCAAAAACATTCAGTACTTC. It translates to CASSLGQGVAAKNIQYF. Full variable domain (rest looked up from reference TRBV5-4 and TRBJ2-4): ETGVTQSPTHLIKTRGQQVTLRCSSQSGHNTVSWYQQALGQGPQFIFQYYREEENGRGNFPPRFSGLQFPNYSSELNVNALELDDSALYLCASSLGQGVAAKNIQYFGAGTRLSVL.